These 7 T cell receptor beta chains share one sample of origin, sequenced in a study of cytomegalovirus exposure and HLA in healthy donors. Researchers ran the PCR with 60 Vbeta and 13 Jbeta primers. TCRdb's table, derived via immunoSEQ multiplex PCR, lists solely in-frame clones and lacks some. The sample includes some 270,000 clones, about 80% of them seen just once. Input material: PBMCs. The origin of the receptors is a girl aged 2-9 years in good health and CMV-seronegative.

The table lists this clone with a count of one. An end of the junction differs from the germline gene, which may be a read error. V usage is TRBV7-9 and J usage is TRBJ2-5; TRBD2 aligns across 8 bases. Germline CDR1 SEHNR, CDR2 FQNEAQ (reference sequence). The length of the CDR3 is 14 residues. This CDR3 is CSSSLAGLQETQYF. CDR3 DNA sequence: TGTTCCAGCAGCTTAGCGGGGCTCCAAGAGACCCAGTACTTC.

The chain recombines TRBV9 with TRBJ1-1; no clear D gene. There are 14 residues in the CDR3. The V and J ends lost 3 bases and 0 bases respectively, with 9 bases between them. Germline assignment: CDR1 SGDLS and CDR2 YYNGEE. CDR3 nucleotide sequence: TGTGCCAGCAGCGCAAACCTACTGAACACTGAAGCTTTCTTT. Translating it yields CASSANLLNTEAFF.

The CDR3: CASSLLLNRTILETQYF. The CDR3 coding sequence is TGTGCCAGCAGCCTACTCCTTAACCGGACAATACTGGAGACCCAGTACTTC. The chain carries TRBV27 and TRBJ2-5, with D perhaps TRBD1 (5 bases). Germline lookup yields CDR1 MNHEY and CDR2 SMNVEV (reference sequence). V dropped 6 bases and J dropped 5 bases, with 25 bases sitting between them. The CDR3 is made up of 17 amino acids.

A remark on this clone: Its ends do not fully match the called genes, so a read error is possible. The chain carries TRBV7-9 and TRBJ2-7, with D perhaps TRBD2 (5 bases). The CDR3 has 15 amino acids. Germline CDR1 SEHNR, CDR2 FQNEAQ (reference sequence). The CDR3 nucleotides are TGTTCCAGCAGCTTAGTAGCGCTCGGGGCCTACGAGCAGTACTTC. It codes for CSSSLVALGAYEQYF.

The chain combines TRBV21-1 with TRBJ2-1; the table's D call, TRBD1, was not checked against the DNA. TRBV21-1 has pseudogene status. CDR3 length: 16 residues. The CDR3 loop is CASSPNYRVRDNEQFF. For the CDR3, the DNA is TGTGCCAGCAGTCCCAACTACAGGGTAAGGGACAATGAGCAGTTCTTC.

The J gene is TRBJ2-2, the V gene TRBV6-1, with D hard to call. Germline assignment: CDR1 MNHNS and CDR2 SASEGT. The length of the CDR3 is 14 residues. V lost 0 bases, J lost 1 base, and 3 bases lay in between. The chain's CDR3 is CASSEALNTGELFF. CDR3 coding DNA: TGTGCCAGCAGTGAAGCCCTGAACACCGGGGAGCTGTTTTTT.

This rearrangement joins TRBV19 to TRBJ1-4; 11 nucleotides line up with TRBD1. With 3 bases clipped from V and 8 bases from J, the junction kept 5 bases outside the gene matches. Per germline, CDR1 LNHDA and CDR2 SQIVND (reference sequence). The CDR3 has 15 residues. The CDR3 coding sequence is TGTGCCAGTAGTATCGGACAGGGGGCCGGCGAAAAACTGTTTTTT. It yields the protein CASSIGQGAGEKLFF. The variable domain in full, with the rest retrieved from reference TRBV19 and TRBJ1-4, is DGGITQSPKYLFRKEGQNVTLSCEQNLNHDAMYWYRQDPGQGLRLIYYSQIVNDFQKGDIAEGYSVSREKKESFPLTVTSAQKNPTAFYLCASSIGQGAGEKLFFGSGTQLSVL.